This T cell receptor beta chain was obtained from a study of shared clonotypes between healthy human individuals. Per germline, CDR1 MDHEN and CDR2 SYDVKM. There are 18 residues in the CDR3. J lost 0 bases, V lost 4 bases, and 7 bases had no gene match. Sequenced by immunoSEQ multiplex PCR; TCRdb stores in-frame clones only, minus some. The table lists some 2,500,000 clones, about nine tenths of them singletons. The study drew all its donors from Caucasian adults living in Nashville, Tennessee. Sequencing was carried out using naive CD4+ T cells from PBMCs. Subset here: CD45RA+ positively selected. The clonotype comes from a man aged 18 to 35 in good health. Some clones in this sample may be carry-over from other donors' samples. This chain connects TRBV28 to TRBJ2-1; 12 bases fit TRBD2. CDR3 coding DNA: TGTGCCAGCAGTTGGGGCCTAGCGGGAGGGAGCTCCTACAATGAGCAGTTCTTC. It specifies CASSWGLAGGSSYNEQFF.